Sequencing of this TCR beta chain was carried out in a study of blood T cells in healthy people across ages. The study's findings and limits: Possibly, changes in expanded clonotypes were confounded because donor CMV status was unknown.

Trimming left V 0 bases short and J 8 bases short, with 14 bases between. Looked up from germline, CDR1 is DFQATT and CDR2 is SNEGSKA (reference sequence). The CDR3 is 15 amino acids. Using a J-beta primer mix together with a sample-barcoded 5' primer, a second PCR was run for about 6 to 12 cycles. TCRdb reprocessed the 5' RACE reads with MiXCR, giving one entry per CDR3 protein. The sample has about 1,800,000 distinct CDR3 sequences; approximately 28% are singletons. About this clonotype: The target antigen is unknown.

V and J are TRBV20-1 and TRBJ1-6; D is unresolved. The clonotype originates from a woman aged 30 to 39 in good health. The sample taken for sequencing was blood. As DNA, the CDR3 is TGCAGTGCTAGAGATCAGTCCGGGTTCGATTCACCCCTCCACTTT. Protein product: CSARDQSGFDSPLHF.